A selection of T cell receptor beta chains follows, all from one sample in a study of blood T cell repertoires in COVID-19. Data came from immunoSEQ multiplex PCR; TCRdb stores just in-frame clones and leaves some out. The table has about 240,000 clones, just under 85% seen once; the top ten hold 4%. Sequences were obtained from peripheral blood. These receptors all stem from a man in his fifties or sixties with acute or convalescent COVID-19. Each CDR3 is given with its conserved first and last residue. The D gene is left open where the match is weak. Size tells how often a clone was seen (once, few, many) or the class of an expanded clone, and some rows leave it out.

TRBD1	TRBV7-9	.	TRBJ1-5	CASSRDRQDQPQHF	TGTGCCAGCAGCCGGGACAGGCAAGATCAGCCCCAGCATTTT
.	TRBV7-3	.	TRBJ1-3	CASSLTGAGNTIYF	TGTGCCAGCAGCTTAACAGGGGCTGGAAACACCATATATTTT
TRBD2	TRBV12-3/TRBV12-4	.	TRBJ2-7	CASSASGAYEQYF	TGTGCCAGCAGTGCTAGCGGAGCCTACGAGCAGTACTTC
TRBD1	TRBV24-1	.	TRBJ2-5	CATSDLSSRDRGWPEETQYF	TGTGCCACCAGTGATTTAAGCTCTCGGGACAGGGGCTGGCCCGAAGAGACCCAGTACTTC
TRBD2	TRBV3-1/TRBV3-2	once	TRBJ2-7	CASSRGLAGKAYEQYF	TGTGCCAGCAGCCGGGGACTAGCGGGTAAGGCATACGAGCAGTACTTC
.	TRBV9	.	TRBJ1-6	CASTRAVGSPLHF	TGTGCCAGCACCAGGGCGGTTGGATCACCCCTCCACTTT
TRBD1	TRBV19	few	TRBJ1-6	CASSDRVNSPLHF	TGTGCCAGTAGCGACAGGGTGAATTCACCCCTCCACTTT
.	TRBV4-1	.	TRBJ1-5	CASAETGTPNQPQHF	TGCGCCAGCGCAGAAACAGGGACCCCAAATCAGCCCCAGCATTTT
.	TRBV6-4	few	TRBJ1-1	CASSEDWNTEAFF	TGTGCCAGCAGTGAGGACTGGAACACTGAAGCTTTCTTT
.	TRBV5-5	.	TRBJ2-2	CASSQRFGGTLTGELFF	TGTGCCAGCAGCCAACGGTTCGGGGGGACATTAACCGGGGAGCTGTTTTTT
.	TRBV18	.	TRBJ1-2	CASSPPPQQGAFTVGNYGYTF	TGTGCCAGCTCACCACCCCCCCAACAAGGGGCGTTCACGGTGGGTAACTATGGCTACACCTTC
.	TRBV3-1/TRBV3-2	.	TRBJ2-4	CASSQDAGIKNIQYF	TGTGCCAGCAGCCAAGATGCAGGAATCAAAAACATTCAGTACTTC
TRBD1	TRBV19	.	TRBJ1-6	CASSSTGSWSPLHF	TGTGCCAGTAGTTCGACAGGGTCTTGGTCACCCCTCCACTTT
TRBD1	TRBV11-2	few	TRBJ2-7	CASSLRDREQYF	TGTGCCAGCAGCTTACGGGACAGGGAGCAGTACTTC
.	TRBV7-8	.	TRBJ2-7	CASSLAPKGTASYEQYF	TGTGCCAGCAGCTTAGCGCCAAAGGGGACTGCCTCCTACGAGCAGTACTTC
.	TRBV7-6	few	TRBJ2-7	CASSLASDISYEQYF	TGTGCCAGCAGCTTAGCATCGGACATCTCCTACGAGCAGTACTTC
.	TRBV28	few	TRBJ1-2	CASIPHEGGRLNYGYTF	TGTGCCAGCATCCCCCACGAGGGGGGGCGGTTGAACTATGGCTACACCTTC
.	TRBV12-3/TRBV12-4	.	TRBJ2-3	CASSFETDTQYF	TGTGCCAGCAGTTTTGAGACAGATACGCAGTATTTT
.	TRBV7-9	.	TRBJ1-1	CASSSTGTEAFF	TGTGCCAGCAGCTCAACGGGAACTGAAGCTTTCTTT
TRBD1	TRBV9	.	TRBJ2-7	CASSRDRVSYEQYF	TGTGCCAGCAGCCGGGACAGGGTTTCCTACGAGCAGTACTTC
.	TRBV11-2	few	TRBJ1-6	CASSLVLLGEPLHF	TGTGCCAGCAGCTTAGTTCTGCTCGGGGAACCCCTCCACTTT
.	TRBV27	.	TRBJ2-7	CASRPLGGYEQYF	TGTGCCAGCCGACCTTTGGGGGGTTACGAGCAGTACTTC
TRBD2	TRBV30	.	TRBJ2-1	CAWSWLAGNEQFF	TGTGCCTGGAGTTGGTTAGCGGGCAATGAGCAGTTCTTC
.	TRBV5-4	.	TRBJ2-7	CASSRTPSSYEQYF	TGTGCCAGCAGCCGGACACCAAGCTCCTACGAGCAGTACTTC
.	TRBV10-3	.	TRBJ2-7	CAISGQYEQYF	TGTGCCATCAGTGGGCAGTACGAGCAGTACTTC
.	TRBV30	.	TRBJ2-1	CAWRKAKIRDSYNEQFF	TGTGCCTGGAGGAAAGCTAAAATTAGAGACTCCTACAATGAGCAGTTCTTC
TRBD1	TRBV18	.	TRBJ2-4	CASSPGTELAKNIQYF	TGTGCCAGCTCACCCGGGACAGAACTAGCCAAAAACATTCAGTACTTC
TRBD1	TRBV2	once	TRBJ2-2	CASGTGSSYTGELFF	TGTGCCAGCGGGACAGGGTCCTCGTACACCGGGGAGCTGTTTTTT
.	TRBV18	.	TRBJ1-1	CASSRGDRRNTEAFF	TGTGCCAGCTCTCGGGGAGACCGAAGGAACACTGAAGCTTTCTTT
.	TRBV11-2	.	TRBJ1-4	CASSFSGQENEKLFF	TGTGCCAGCAGCTTTTCGGGACAAGAAAATGAAAAACTGTTTTTT
.	TRBV9	.	TRBJ1-5	CASSVTGREGPQHF	TGTGCCAGCAGCGTAACAGGCAGGGAAGGGCCCCAGCATTTT
.	TRBV27	.	TRBJ1-1	CASSLLGGNTEAFF	TGTGCCAGCAGTCTCCTCGGGGGGAACACTGAAGCTTTCTTT
.	TRBV11-3	.	TRBJ2-2	CASGTGTGELFF	TGTGCCAGTGGAACGGGGACCGGGGAGCTGTTTTTT
TRBD2	TRBV9	.	TRBJ2-1	CASSVVGSGSRSYNEQFF	TGTGCCAGCAGCGTAGTCGGAAGCGGGAGCCGCTCCTACAATGAGCAGTTCTTC
.	TRBV4-2	.	TRBJ1-4	CASSRAVDEKLFF	TGTGCCAGCAGCCGAGCTGTCGATGAAAAACTGTTTTTT
TRBD2	TRBV27	.	TRBJ2-3	CASSATHGLAGADTQYF	TGTGCCAGCAGTGCCACCCACGGACTAGCGGGAGCAGATACGCAGTATTTT
.	TRBV6-6	.	TRBJ1-5	CASASRGVHQPQHF	TGTGCCAGCGCCTCCCGGGGTGTCCATCAGCCCCAGCATTTT
.	TRBV9	.	TRBJ1-1	CASSESKGVGTEAFF	TGTGCCAGCAGCGAATCCAAGGGAGTGGGCACTGAAGCTTTCTTT
TRBD2	TRBV9	few	TRBJ2-5	CASSRAGGRGETQYF	TGTGCCAGCAGTCGAGCGGGGGGCCGGGGAGAGACCCAGTACTTC
.	TRBV6-5	few	TRBJ2-5	CASSHGVHETQYF	TGTGCCAGCAGCCACGGGGTCCACGAGACCCAGTACTTC
.	TRBV2	.	TRBJ1-3	CASSKTTGSGNTIYF	TGTGCCAGCAGCAAAACTACAGGGTCCGGAAACACCATATATTTT
.	TRBV11-3	.	TRBJ2-1	CASSLGTPVYNEQFF	TGTGCCAGCAGCTTAGGGACACCCGTCTACAATGAGCAGTTCTTC
.	TRBV10-3	.	TRBJ2-5	CAISESKVRQETQYF	TGTGCCATCAGTGAGTCGAAAGTCAGACAAGAGACCCAGTACTTC
TRBD1	TRBV27	.	TRBJ1-1	CASSSSDRGLAFF	TGTGCCAGCAGTTCCTCGGACAGGGGGCTGGCTTTCTTT
.	TRBV19	.	TRBJ1-2	CATNSRAAFYPRYTF	TGTGCCACAAACTCCCGAGCCGCCTTCTACCCCCGCTACACCTTC
TRBD2	TRBV30	.	TRBJ2-1	CAWGTSGAGEQFF	TGTGCCTGGGGGACTAGCGGTGCTGGGGAGCAGTTCTTC
.	TRBV6-5	.	TRBJ2-1	CASSSGTFYNEQFF	TGTGCCAGCAGTTCCGGGACTTTCTACAATGAGCAGTTCTTC
.	TRBV3-1/TRBV3-2	.	TRBJ2-3	CASSQGGLSGGSTDTQYF	TGTGCCAGCAGCCAAGGTGGTTTGAGCGGCGGGAGCACAGATACGCAGTATTTT
TRBD1	TRBV25-1	.	TRBJ1-3	CASSGRGSGNTIYF	TGTGCCAGCAGTGGCAGGGGGTCCGGAAACACCATATATTTT
.	TRBV9	.	TRBJ2-7	CASSVTTGTYEQYF	TGTGCCAGCAGCGTAACCACAGGAACCTACGAGCAGTACTTC
TRBD1	TRBV18	.	TRBJ1-3	CASSAGQTSGNTIYF	TGTGCCAGCTCAGCGGGACAGACCTCTGGAAACACCATATATTTT
TRBD1	TRBV11-2	.	TRBJ1-1	CASSSTGEFKAFF	TGTGCCAGCAGCTCGACAGGGGAATTTAAAGCTTTCTTT
TRBD2	TRBV9	.	TRBJ2-1	CASSVTGTSGSNEQFF	TGTGCCAGCAGCGTAACCGGGACTAGCGGGAGCAATGAGCAGTTCTTC
TRBD1	TRBV19	once	TRBJ1-2	CASSSPGQGLDGYTF	TGTGCCAGTAGTTCCCCGGGACAGGGGCTGGATGGCTACACCTTC
.	TRBV3-1/TRBV3-2	.	TRBJ2-4	CASSQGRRGTYF	TGTGCCAGCAGCCAAGGGAGAAGGGGCACGTACTTC